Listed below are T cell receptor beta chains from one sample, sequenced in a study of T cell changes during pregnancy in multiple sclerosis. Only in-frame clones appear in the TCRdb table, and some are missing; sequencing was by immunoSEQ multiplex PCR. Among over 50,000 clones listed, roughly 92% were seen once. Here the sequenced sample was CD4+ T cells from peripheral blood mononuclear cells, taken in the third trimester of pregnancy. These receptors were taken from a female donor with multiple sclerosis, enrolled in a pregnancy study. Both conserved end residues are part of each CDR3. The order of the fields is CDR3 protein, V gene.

CASSWRSNQPQHF,TRBV27
CASSLRGDRGPRSLHF,TRBV23-1
CASSAWGGEQFF,TRBV6-4
CASSYRQDEQFF,TRBV6-6
CASSKDPLLGRATEAFF,TRBV21-1
CASSAEATTNEKLFF,TRBV5-1
CASSPRITGGRGRTEAFF,TRBV18
CASSQERAGTDTQYF,TRBV4-2
CASSLRTGQGSDTQYF,TRBV7-3
CASSVRQGSSNQPQHF,TRBV9
CASSYLIQETQYF,TRBV6-6
CSATAGGNTEAFF,TRBV29-1
CASKFSGSSYEQYF,TRBV6-1
CASSSQGADEKLFF,TRBV2
CASSLTRTGQETQYF,TRBV5-1
CASSVEAGYEQYF,TRBV7-2
CASSPGTGGEKLFF,TRBV5-1
CASNRGETQYF,TRBV28
CASSFPLGRQPSGYGYTF,TRBV5-6
CASSERGIDTEAFF,TRBV10-2
CASSQVLTGSGNTIYF,TRBV14
CASSSTGGAAGNEKLFF,TRBV28
CASSLYYEQYF,TRBV11-2
CASSVGFKRGQADEQYF,TRBV4-1
CASSLKATLGAFF,TRBV13
CSVEDRTGASYTF,TRBV29-1
CASSPNLFVANEQFF,TRBV5-1
CATSSYSTSGSYEQYF,TRBV15
CASSLAAGRSYEQYF,TRBV27
CASSSTGGLSYGYTF,TRBV7-3
CASSLAAGQGLGTGELFF,TRBV7-8
CASSTGLNTEAFF,TRBV28
CASSSQGNTGNTIYF,TRBV18
CAWSVRHIGRAGPNIQYF,TRBV30
CASSLGGGPPDEAFF,TRBV5-4
CASSVAEENRGIHF,TRBV9
CASSLGLAEETQYF,TRBV7-9
CASSLAGGQSYEQYF,TRBV5-6
CASSYLTRNSPLHF,TRBV6-6
CASRSDFNTGELFF,TRBV5-4
CASSLGAGTSGRAIHF,TRBV11-3
CASSIRGVTDTQYF,TRBV19
CASSLDPEETQYF,TRBV5-1
CASSETGTDYEQYF,TRBV6-1
CAISESRGGNTIYF,TRBV10-3
CASSSGGANPDTQYF,TRBV7-8
CASSHQVSSYEQYF,TRBV14
CASSQRTSGSYEQYF,TRBV5-1
CSVLNAPRSYF,TRBV29-1
CASKLAPSTDTQYF,TRBV9
CASSLGWGANTEAFF,TRBV7-2